Listed here are 20 T cell receptor beta chains from one sample, sequenced in a study of immune evolution from preneoplasia to lung adenocarcinoma. Profiling relied on immunoSEQ multiplex PCR, and the TCRdb table lists in-frame clones only, not all of them. This sample has 1,500 to 2,000 clones, with 73% found just once. Sequenced: FFPE minimally invasive lung adenocarcinoma tissue. The receptors stem from a person aged 55-80 years with lung adenocarcinoma.

This chain uses TRBV27 with TRBJ2-1; weak D call: TRBD1 (6 bases). Deletions cut 6 bases from V and 6 bases from J, with 18 bases between. This CDR3 has 15 residues. Germline V gene data show CDR1 as MNHEY and CDR2 as SMNVEV (reference sequence). The CDR3 region is CASSPRTERGNEQFF. The DNA for the CDR3 is TGTGCCAGCAGCCCCCGGACAGAGAGGGGCAATGAGCAGTTCTTC.

This clone was seen just once. An end of the junction does not agree with germline; a read error may underlie this. Other DNA sequences in the sample encode the same CDR3. This chain uses TRBV9 with TRBJ1-2, with D hard to call. CDR1 SGDLS and CDR2 YYNGEE come from the germline V gene. The CDR3 is 15 amino acids. CDR3 region: CASSVGGSANYGYTF. The DNA for the CDR3 is TGTGCCAGCAGCGTAGGGGGATCAGCTAACTATGGCTACACCTTT.

Only a few counts were recorded for this clone. The V gene is TRBV7-2, the J gene TRBJ2-1; D is ambiguous. With 3 bases removed from V and 3 bases from J, the gap between germline ends came to 9 bases. The CDR3 extends over 14 amino acids. The germline V gene encodes CDR1 SGHTA and CDR2 FQGNSA. In DNA form, the CDR3 reads TGTGCCAGCAGCTTTGGGTCAAGCTACAATGAGCAGTTCTTC. Translating gives CASSFGSSYNEQFF.

The V call is TRBV11-2, the J call TRBJ1-1; a weak D match, TRBD1 (6 bases). V was pared by 1 base and J by 10 bases, with 13 bases between. The germline V gene has CDR1 SGHAT and CDR2 FQNNGV. The CDR3 spans 13 residues. CDR3 residues: CASSLGGLLGAFF. CDR3 nucleotide sequence: TGTGCCAGCAGCTTAGGGGGGCTTCTCGGAGCTTTCTTT.

The chain links TRBV10-2 to TRBJ1-2; 11 bases fit TRBD1. V was clipped by 4 bases and J by 4 bases; unmatched bases: 2. This CDR3 spans 14 amino acids. Germline V gene data show CDR1 as WSHSY and CDR2 as SAAADI. CDR3 DNA sequence: TGCGCCAGCAGTGGGACAGGGGGCACCTATGGCTACACCTTC. The encoded protein is CASSGTGGTYGYTF.

The V gene is TRBV5-1, the J gene TRBJ1-3; D not certain. CDR3 length: 14 amino acids. Trimming pared 0 bases from V and 1 base from J, leaving 5 bases between. From germline, CDR1 is SGHRS and CDR2 YFSETQ. CDR3 bases: TGCGCCAGCAGCTTGGTAGGTTCTGGAAACACCATATATTTT. Translated, it gives CASSLVGSGNTIYF.

V usage is TRBV29-1 and J usage is TRBJ2-1, with D tentatively TRBD1 (5 bases). Germline CDR1 reads SQVTM; CDR2 reads ANQGSEA. This CDR3 region has 12 residues. V lost 4 bases and J lost 9, with 13 bases in between. CDR3 residues: CSVVGHPVEQFF. CDR3 DNA sequence: TGCAGCGTTGTAGGACATCCCGTTGAGCAGTTCTTC.

The J gene is TRBJ1-1, the V gene TRBV2, with D possibly matching TRBD1 (5 bases). Trimming pared 9 bases from V and 3 bases from J, leaving 14 bases between. The CDR3 totals 13 residues. The V gene's germline CDR1 is SNHLY and CDR2 FYNNEI. The CDR3 here is CASEGESHTEAFF. CDR3 nucleotides: TGTGCCAGTGAAGGGGAATCACACACTGAAGCTTTCTTT.

This chain links TRBV13 with TRBJ2-3; D is unclear. Germline CDR1 reads PRHDT; CDR2 reads FYEKMQ (reference sequence). The V end was cut by 6 bases, the J end by 11 bases, with 15 bases between. There are 12 residues in the CDR3. The CDR3 protein is CASSTLGYQQYF. CDR3 sequence (DNA): TGTGCCAGCAGTACCTTAGGGTACCAGCAGTATTTT.

V is TRBV6-5 and J is TRBJ2-2; possible D gene TRBD1, 5 bases. The CDR3 has 15 residues. V lost 2 bases and J lost 0, with 7 bases in between. The germline V gene encodes CDR1 MNHEY and CDR2 SVGAGI. The CDR3 nucleotides read TGTGCCAGCAGTTACGTCAGGGCGAACACCGGGGAGCTGTTTTTT. This sequence encodes CASSYVRANTGELFF.

The J gene is TRBJ2-3, the V gene TRBV18, with D tentatively TRBD2 (6 bases). This CDR3 spans 16 amino acids. Germline CDR1 is KGHSH and CDR2 is LQKENI. With 1 base removed from V and 1 base from J, the gap between germline ends came to 12 bases. This CDR3 reads CASSPQRAGGTDTQYF. CDR3 in DNA: TGTGCCAGCTCACCACAACGAGCGGGCGGCACAGATACGCAGTATTTT.

This chain links TRBV30 with TRBJ2-7; D is tentatively TRBD1 or TRBD2 (5 bases each). Looked up from germline, CDR1 is GTSNPN and CDR2 is SVGIG (reference sequence). V was trimmed by 0 bases and J by 3 bases, leaving 9 bases between them. CDR3 length equals 13 residues. The CDR3 sequence is CAWSVGDNYEQYF. The CDR3 DNA follows: TGTGCCTGGAGTGTGGGGGATAACTACGAGCAGTACTTC.

The chain recombines TRBV9 with TRBJ2-2, with unresolved D. Between the trimmed V and J ends, which lost 4 bases and 1 base, there was a span of 5 bases. Germline CDR1 is SGDLS and CDR2 is YYNGEE. The CDR3 consists of 13 residues. Written as DNA, the CDR3 is TGTGCCAGCAGCAGACAGAACACCGGGGAGCTGTTTTTT. Translation: CASSRQNTGELFF.

The chain has TRBV5-4 and TRBJ1-6; D is perhaps TRBD1 (5 bases). Germline V gives CDR1 SGHNT, CDR2 YYREEE (reference sequence). Trimming removed 5 bases at V and 6 bases at J, with 18 bases between. The CDR3 spans 16 residues. CDR3 protein: CASRQSGTRGNSPLHF. The DNA for the CDR3 is TGTGCCAGCAGGCAATCCGGGACCCGGGGTAATTCACCCCTCCACTTT. The whole variable domain, filled in from reference TRBV5-4 and TRBJ1-6, reads ETGVTQSPTHLIKTRGQQVTLRCSSQSGHNTVSWYQQALGQGPQFIFQYYREEENGRGNFPPRFSGLQFPNYSSELNVNALELDDSALYLCASRQSGTRGNSPLHFGNGTRLTVT.

The chain carries TRBV2 and TRBJ1-5; D not certain. The CDR3 covers 14 residues. V lost 2 bases to trimming and J lost 7 bases, with 12 bases between them. The germline V gene encodes CDR1 SNHLY and CDR2 FYNNEI. The DNA of the CDR3 is TGTGCCAGCAGTGAAACGGGGTCGGGACAGCCCCAGCATTTT. Protein product: CASSETGSGQPQHF.

This clone appeared a few times. The gene calls are TRBV29-1 and TRBJ2-1; TRBD1 agrees at 11 bases. The CDR3 extends over 15 amino acids. Germline CDR1 is SQVTM and CDR2 is ANQGSEA. Trimming at V came to 3 bases and at J to 8 bases, leaving 9 bases not matched to a gene. The CDR3 protein is CSVDRGQGVIDEQFF. The CDR3 bases are TGCAGCGTTGACCGGGGACAGGGGGTAATCGATGAGCAGTTCTTC.

The chain uses TRBV11-1 and TRBJ2-7; either TRBD1 or TRBD2 may supply D (5 bases each). The germline gives CDR1 SGHAT, CDR2 FQDESV (reference sequence). The CDR3 is made up of 13 amino acids. Trimming stripped 3 bases from V and 2 bases from J, with 8 bases between. This chain's CDR3 is CASSLGVAYEQYF. Written as DNA, the CDR3 is TGTGCCAGCAGCTTGGGGGTCGCCTACGAGCAGTACTTC.

The chain joins TRBV15 to TRBJ1-3; 8 positions match TRBD1. With 6 bases clipped from V and 4 bases from J, the junction kept 8 bases outside the gene matches. The CDR3 runs to 15 residues. From germline, CDR1 is LNHNV and CDR2 YYDKDF (reference sequence). The CDR3 sequence: CATRQGTGWGNTIYF. The CDR3 DNA reads TGTGCCACCAGACAGGGGACAGGTTGGGGAAACACCATATATTTT.

This clone has a handful of counts. The CDR3 DNA reads as TGTGCCAGCAGCCAAGATCTCCCATACGAGCAGTACTTC. Its translation: CASSQDLPYEQYF. The genes are TRBV4-2 and TRBJ2-7; D is uncertain. Germline lookup yields CDR1 LGHNA and CDR2 YNFKEQ. The CDR3 extends over 13 amino acids. V was clipped by 0 bases and J by 4 bases, with 7 bases between them.

The chain is built from TRBV9 and TRBJ1-3; D is possibly TRBD1 (5 bases). Trimming left V 4 bases short and J 2 bases short, with 19 bases between. Germline values: CDR1 SGDLS, CDR2 YYNGEE. The CDR3 is 17 residues long. The CDR3 bases are TGTGCCAGCAGCACCAGCGGGGGGGAAGCTACTGGAAACACCATATATTTT. This sequence encodes CASSTSGGEATGNTIYF. The whole variable domain, remainder taken from reference TRBV9 and TRBJ1-3, is DSGVTQTPKHLITATGQRVTLRCSPRSGDLSVYWYQQSLDQGLQFLIQYYNGEERAKGNILERFSAQQFPDLHSELNLSSLELGDSALYFCASSTSGGEATGNTIYFGEGSWLTVV.